The 32 T cell receptor beta chains in this list originate from one sample, sequenced in a study of blood T cell repertoires in COVID-19. Sequencing was performed with immunoSEQ multiplex PCR; in TCRdb, only in-frame clones are kept and a portion is missing. The table lists fewer than 300,000 clones, around 84% of them singletons, with approximately 1.5% in the top ten. The specimen was peripheral blood. All receptors derive from a human donor with COVID-19, enrolled during active disease. The donor label of this sample is uncertain.

This clone has a count of ten or more. The chain couples TRBV30 to TRBJ1-1, with D uncertain. V dropped 4 bases and J dropped 7 bases, with 10 bases sitting between them. The CDR3 runs 11 residues. Germline loops: CDR1 GTSNPN, CDR2 SVGIG (reference sequence). The CDR3 nucleotides are TGTGCCTGGATTGAGGTTGGTGAAGCTTTCTTT. The encoded protein is CAWIEVGEAFF. Looking up the rest from reference TRBV30 and TRBJ1-1 gives the full variable domain: SQTIHQWPATLVQPVGSPLSLECTVEGTSNPNLYWYRQAAGRGLQLLFYSVGIGQISSEVPQNLSASRPQDRQFILSSKKLLLSDSGFYLCAWIEVGEAFFGQGTRLTVV.

In this sample, this clone turned up once. The chain couples TRBV6-6 to TRBJ2-1; 7 nucleotides line up with TRBD2. The CDR3 length is 16 residues. Germline loops: CDR1 MNHNY, CDR2 SVGAGI (reference sequence). J lost 4 bases, V lost 4 bases, and 10 bases had no gene match. The DNA of the CDR3 is TGTGCCAGCAGTTCCACTGAGGGAGGGGTTTACAATGAGCAGTTCTTC. Protein product: CASSSTEGGVYNEQFF.

This clone was observed at least ten times. The chain uses TRBV7-3 and TRBJ1-6, with D possibly matching TRBD1 (6 bases). Germline lookup yields CDR1 SGHTA and CDR2 FQGTGA. There are 14 residues in the CDR3. Trimming stripped 6 bases from V and 4 bases from J, with 10 bases between. This CDR3 reads CASSQQGYNSPLHF. The CDR3 DNA reads as TGTGCCAGCAGTCAACAGGGTTATAATTCACCCCTCCACTTT. Based on the CDR3 plus reference TRBV7-3 and TRBJ1-6, the full variable domain is GAGVSQTPSNKVTEKGKYVELRCDPISGHTALYWYRQSLGQGPEFLIYFQGTGAADDSGLPNDRFFAVRPEGSVSTLKIQRTERGDSAVYLCASSQQGYNSPLHFGNGTRLTVT.

The chain joins TRBV4-2 to TRBJ1-5; TRBD1 is a possible D gene (6 bases). V dropped 0 bases and J dropped 6 bases, with 27 bases sitting between them. The germline gives CDR1 LGHNA, CDR2 YNFKEQ. The CDR3 extends over 20 amino acids. The CDR3 DNA reads as TGTGCCAGCAGCCAAGATCACCCGGACAGCCGGTCCCAGCTCGTTCAGCCCCAGCATTTT. Its translation: CASSQDHPDSRSQLVQPQHF.

The chain is built from TRBV6-2 or TRBV6-3 and TRBJ1-1; tentative D call: TRBD1 (5 bases). The CDR3 length is 14 residues. V was clipped by 6 bases and J by 5 bases, with 16 bases between them. The germline V gene has CDR1 MNHEY and CDR2 SVGEGT. The CDR3 DNA reads as TGTGCCAGCAGCCCCTTGGGGGGTTATACTGAAGCTTTCTTT. Translation gives CASSPLGGYTEAFF.

The chain carries TRBV9 and TRBJ2-1, with D possibly TRBD1 on 5 matching bases. The CDR3 is 16 amino acids. With 0 bases removed from V and 0 bases from J, the gap between germline ends came to 10 bases. Germline V lookup: CDR1 SGDLS, CDR2 YYNGEE. CDR3 coding DNA: TGTGCCAGCAGCGTAGGGTTCCAGGGCTCCTACAATGAGCAGTTCTTC. It codes for CASSVGFQGSYNEQFF.

In its sample, this clone was seen a few times. The gene calls are TRBV6-2 or TRBV6-3 and TRBJ2-7; D is uncertain. CDR3 size: 11 residues. In germline, CDR1 is MNHEY, CDR2 SVGEGT. Trimming took 0 bases from V and 12 from J, leaving 9 bases between them. CDR3 sequence reads: CASSYSSGWYF. Written as DNA, the CDR3 is TGTGCCAGCAGTTACTCGTCTGGCTGGTACTTC.

This clone occurred a few times. The V and J genes are TRBV20-1 and TRBJ2-1, with D perhaps matching TRBD1 (6 bases). This CDR3 is built from 11 residues. Germline V CDR1 and CDR2: DFQATT, SNEGSKA (reference sequence). The CDR3 nucleotides read TGCGCAGGGGACTCCTACAATGAGCAGTTCTTC. This sequence encodes CAGDSYNEQFF.

V gene TRBV28 combines with J gene TRBJ2-3; 16 bases are shared with TRBD2. This CDR3 region has 18 residues. J gave up 5 bases and V 5 bases, and 10 bases lay outside the gene matches. Germline CDR1 is MDHEN and CDR2 is SYDVKM. The CDR3 DNA is TGTGCCAGCAGTCAAGGGACTAGCGGGAGGGCCTGGGGAGATACGCAGTATTTT. It codes for CASSQGTSGRAWGDTQYF.

This chain joins TRBV2 and TRBJ2-5; TRBD2 agrees at 10 bases. The germline CDR1 and CDR2 sequences are SNHLY and FYNNEI. V lost 7 bases to trimming and J lost 4 bases; unmatched junction nucleotides: 9. The CDR3 length is 15 residues. CDR3 in DNA: TGTGCCAGCAATTTGGGGACTAGCGTGGGAGAGACCCAGTACTTC. Amino acid sequence: CASNLGTSVGETQYF.

V and J are TRBV30 and TRBJ2-3; 7 bases line up with TRBD1. The germline gives CDR1 GTSNPN, CDR2 SVGIG (reference sequence). The CDR3 is made up of 13 amino acids. The V segment lost 1 base and the J segment 5 bases; nucleotides outside the gene matches: 3. The CDR3 here is CAWSGAGGDTQYF. CDR3 in DNA: TGTGCCTGGAGTGGGGCAGGGGGAGATACGCAGTATTTT.

The chain recombines TRBV7-9 with TRBJ2-2; 11 nucleotides align to TRBD2. The germline gives CDR1 SEHNR, CDR2 FQNEAQ (reference sequence). The CDR3 has 19 residues. V lost 5 bases and J lost 0; bases outside the gene matches: 11. The CDR3 loop reads CASSQRASGRTANTGELFF. The CDR3 DNA reads TGTGCCAGCAGCCAGAGGGCTAGCGGGAGGACTGCGAACACCGGGGAGCTGTTTTTT.

The CDR3 is CASSSVRAGIYGSYNEQFF. The CDR3 coding sequence is TGTGCCAGCAGTTCCGTTAGGGCGGGAATTTATGGCTCCTACAATGAGCAGTTCTTC. The V and J genes are TRBV28 and TRBJ2-1; D possibly corresponds to TRBD2 (6 bases). Trimming removed 4 bases at V and 0 bases at J, with 22 bases between. The CDR3 has 19 amino acids. Germline V CDR1 and CDR2: MDHEN, SYDVKM.

This clone appeared a single time. The chain joins TRBV27 to TRBJ1-2; TRBD1 agrees at 7 bases. The CDR3 is 14 residues long. Germline CDR1 is MNHEY and CDR2 is SMNVEV (reference sequence). Germline trimming cut 7 bases from V and 8 bases from J; bases unmatched to any gene: 13. The CDR3 here is CASKTLDRDGGYTF. The CDR3 DNA follows: TGTGCCAGCAAGACCTTAGACAGGGATGGGGGCTACACCTTC.

The chain carries TRBV5-5 and TRBJ2-7, with D perhaps TRBD1 (6 bases). This CDR3 region has 15 residues. V was pared by 2 bases and J by 2 bases, with 14 bases between. From germline, CDR1 is SGHKS and CDR2 YYEKEE (reference sequence). The DNA for the CDR3 is TGTGCCAGCAGCTTATCCGGGACACGAGCCTACGAGCAGTACTTC. It specifies CASSLSGTRAYEQYF.

V usage is TRBV6-2 or TRBV6-3 and J usage is TRBJ2-1, with D unclear. This CDR3 is 15 amino acids long. Germline CDR1 is MNHEY and CDR2 is SVGEGT. Trimming cost V 0 bases and J 5 bases, with 11 bases left between them. CDR3 nucleotide sequence: TGTGCCAGCAGTTACTCGAAAAGAGGTAACAATGAGCAGTTCTTC. Translated, it gives CASSYSKRGNNEQFF.

The chain couples TRBV10-1 to TRBJ2-3, with 8 bases fitting TRBD2. With V trimmed by 1 base and J by 3 bases, 6 bases remained unmatched. Germline V gene lookup returns CDR1 WNHNN and CDR2 SYGVQD (reference sequence). The CDR3 has 16 residues. The CDR3 loop reads CASSEFLSGGTDTQYF. CDR3 nucleotides: TGCGCCAGCAGTGAGTTCCTATCGGGAGGGACAGATACGCAGTATTTT.

Remarks on this clone: Different DNA sequences within this sample yield the same CDR3. The chain uses TRBV5-1 and TRBJ1-2; TRBD1 might be the D (5 bases). V was pared by 2 bases and J by 1 base, with 6 bases between. The CDR3 sequence is 13 residues long. The germline CDR1 and CDR2 sequences are SGHRS and YFSETQ. The chain's CDR3 is CASSFQGNYGYTF. DNA for the CDR3: TGCGCCAGCAGCTTTCAGGGTAACTATGGCTACACCTTC.

The chain carries TRBV7-9 and TRBJ2-1; D not certain. The V end was cut by 4 bases, the J end by 3 bases, with 7 bases between. This CDR3 has 13 residues. Germline assignment: CDR1 SEHNR and CDR2 FQNEAQ (reference sequence). The DNA of the CDR3 is TGTGCCAGCAGCTCCGACTTCTACAATGAGCAGTTCTTC. The encoded protein is CASSSDFYNEQFF.

The chain joins TRBV28 to TRBJ2-1, with 10 bases fitting TRBD2. The CDR3 sequence is 13 residues long. Per the germline V gene, CDR1 is MDHEN and CDR2 is SYDVKM. J lost 5 bases, V lost 7 bases, and 2 bases had no gene match. Written as DNA, the CDR3 is TGTGCCAGCATAGCGGGAGGACACAATGAGCAGTTCTTC. It yields the protein CASIAGGHNEQFF.

In nucleotides, the CDR3 is TGTGCCAGCAGGACGGACAGGGCTGGGGCCAACGTCCTGACTTTC. As protein: CASRTDRAGANVLTF. The J gene is TRBJ2-6, the V gene TRBV6-5, with 8 bases lining up with TRBD1. V gave up 6 bases and J gave up 2 bases; unmatched junction bases: 3. The CDR3 sequence is 15 residues long. CDR1 and CDR2 from the germline V gene are MNHEY and SVGAGI.

The chain recombines TRBV11-3 with TRBJ1-3, with D hard to call. Germline V gene data show CDR1 as SGHNT and CDR2 as YENEEA. V lost 3 bases, J lost 4 bases, and 13 bases lay in between. CDR3 length equals 15 residues. The CDR3 region has the DNA TGTGCCAGCAGCTTCGACGGCCAGGCAGGAAACACCATATATTTT. Its protein product is CASSFDGQAGNTIYF.

The chain links TRBV5-1 to TRBJ1-2; a possible D gene is TRBD1 (6 bases). The CDR3 covers 14 residues. The V and J ends lost 4 bases and 8 bases respectively, with 18 bases between them. The germline CDR1 and CDR2 sequences are SGHRS and YFSETQ. The CDR3 spells CASSIETGGRGYTF. The CDR3 region has the DNA TGCGCCAGCAGCATAGAGACAGGTGGCAGGGGCTACACCTTC.

This clone has just one count. V and J are TRBV5-1 and TRBJ1-1; 7 bases line up with TRBD1. Germline lookup yields CDR1 SGHRS and CDR2 YFSETQ. The CDR3 runs to 15 residues. V shed 4 bases and J 4 bases; nucleotides not matched to a gene: 10. Here the CDR3 DNA reads TGCGCCAGCAGCCTCAGACAGGGTGGGGGCACTGAAGCTTTCTTT. As protein: CASSLRQGGGTEAFF.

This rearrangement joins TRBV7-9 to TRBJ2-2; 9 nucleotides agree with TRBD2. Trimming removed 5 bases from V and 6 bases from J; junction bases left unmatched: 7. Germline CDR1 reads SEHNR; CDR2 reads FQNEAQ (reference sequence). This CDR3 contains 15 residues. CDR3 DNA sequence: TGTGCCAGCAGCCGTCTTAGGACTAGCGCCGGGGAGCTGTTTTTT. Translated: CASSRLRTSAGELFF.

The chain couples TRBV2 to TRBJ1-2, with 11 positions matching TRBD1. Germline CDR1 is SNHLY and CDR2 is FYNNEI. This CDR3 has 14 amino acids. With 4 bases clipped from V and 6 bases from J, the junction kept 4 bases outside the gene matches. CDR3 protein: CASSVPGQGDGYTF. The CDR3 nucleotides read TGTGCCAGCAGTGTCCCGGGACAGGGGGATGGCTACACCTTC.

The rearrangement joins TRBV20-1 to TRBJ1-2, with D unclear. Trimming took 4 bases from V and 4 from J, leaving 7 bases between them. This CDR3 contains 11 residues. Per the germline V gene, CDR1 is DFQATT and CDR2 is SNEGSKA (reference sequence). As DNA, the CDR3 is TGCAGTGCTACGGGTGGCTATGGCTACACCTTC. Its translation is CSATGGYGYTF.

The gene calls are TRBV5-1 and TRBJ2-1; D possibly corresponds to TRBD2 (6 bases). CDR1 is SGHRS, CDR2 YFSETQ, per germline. V was clipped by 1 base and J by 0 bases, with 8 bases between them. The CDR3 length is 15 residues. This CDR3 reads CASSLTGSSYNEQFF. CDR3 nucleotide sequence: TGCGCCAGCAGCTTGACCGGGAGCTCCTACAATGAGCAGTTCTTC. The complete variable domain, with remaining parts taken from reference TRBV5-1 and TRBJ2-1, reads KAGVTQTPRYLIKTRGQQVTLSCSPISGHRSVSWYQQTPGQGLQFLFEYFSETQRNKGNFPGRFSGRQFSNSRSEMNVSTLELGDSALYLCASSLTGSSYNEQFFGPGTRLTVL.

The chain carries TRBV19 and TRBJ1-5; TRBD1 aligns across 8 bases. The germline gives CDR1 LNHDA, CDR2 SQIVND (reference sequence). The V and J ends lost 10 bases and 7 bases, in that order; junction bases with no gene match: 18. The length of the CDR3 is 16 residues. The CDR3 DNA reads TGTGCCACCGGTGGGCAGGGGGCGTTTGCAAACCAGCCCCAGCATTTT. Protein product: CATGGQGAFANQPQHF.

J is TRBJ1-5 and V is TRBV6-5; no clear D gene. Trimming took off 5 bases at V and 1 base at J, with 9 bases between the two ends. Germline V CDR1 and CDR2: MNHEY, SVGAGI. This CDR3 has 14 amino acids. CDR3 amino acids: CASSPRESNQPQHF. The CDR3 coding sequence is TGTGCCAGCAGTCCCCGAGAAAGCAATCAGCCCCAGCATTTT.

This clone was observed a handful of times. The chain combines TRBV5-1 with TRBJ2-7, with 7 bases that match TRBD1. CDR3 size: 16 residues. Per the germline V gene, CDR1 is SGHRS and CDR2 is YFSETQ. V shed 4 bases, J shed 0 bases, and the junction held 10 bases outside the gene matches. In DNA form, the CDR3 reads TGCGCCAGCAGCCAGCAACCGGGACAGAGCTCCTACGAGCAGTACTTC. Protein product: CASSQQPGQSSYEQYF.

The J gene is TRBJ2-2, the V gene TRBV11-2; no firm D call. Trimming shortened V by 8 bases and J by 6 bases, and 10 bases separated the two germline ends. Looked up from germline, CDR1 is SGHAT and CDR2 is FQNNGV. The CDR3 runs to 12 residues. The CDR3 sequence is CASGRQAGELFF. In nucleotides, the CDR3 is TGTGCCAGCGGGCGACAAGCCGGGGAGCTGTTTTTT.